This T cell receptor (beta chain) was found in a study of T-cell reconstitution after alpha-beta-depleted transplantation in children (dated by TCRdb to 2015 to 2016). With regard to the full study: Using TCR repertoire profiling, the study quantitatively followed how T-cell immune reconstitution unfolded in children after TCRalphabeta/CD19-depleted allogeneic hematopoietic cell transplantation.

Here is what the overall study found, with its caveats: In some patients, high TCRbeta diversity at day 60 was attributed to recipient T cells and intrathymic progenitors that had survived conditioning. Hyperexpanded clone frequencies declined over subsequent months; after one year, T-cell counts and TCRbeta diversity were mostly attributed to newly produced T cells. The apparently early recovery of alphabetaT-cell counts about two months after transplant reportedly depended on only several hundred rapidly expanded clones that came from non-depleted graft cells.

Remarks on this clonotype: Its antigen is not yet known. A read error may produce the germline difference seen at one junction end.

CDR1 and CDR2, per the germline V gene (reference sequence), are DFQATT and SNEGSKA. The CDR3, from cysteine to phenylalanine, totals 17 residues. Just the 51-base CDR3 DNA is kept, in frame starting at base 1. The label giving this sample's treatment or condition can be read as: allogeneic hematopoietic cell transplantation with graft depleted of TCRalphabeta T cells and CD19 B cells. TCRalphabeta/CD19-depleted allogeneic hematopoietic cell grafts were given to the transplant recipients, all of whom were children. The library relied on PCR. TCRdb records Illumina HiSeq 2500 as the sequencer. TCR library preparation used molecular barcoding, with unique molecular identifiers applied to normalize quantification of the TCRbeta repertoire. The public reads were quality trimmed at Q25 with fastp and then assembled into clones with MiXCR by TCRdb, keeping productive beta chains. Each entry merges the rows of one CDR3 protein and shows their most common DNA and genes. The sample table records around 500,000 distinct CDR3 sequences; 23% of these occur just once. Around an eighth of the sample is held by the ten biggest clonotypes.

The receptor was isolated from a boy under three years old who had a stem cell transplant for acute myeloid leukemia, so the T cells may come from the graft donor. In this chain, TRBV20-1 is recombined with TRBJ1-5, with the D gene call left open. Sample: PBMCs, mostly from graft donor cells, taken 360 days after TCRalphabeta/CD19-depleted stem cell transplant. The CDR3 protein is CCARSLSTQSSNQPQHF. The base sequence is TGCTGTGCTAGATCACTCTCCACCCAGTCTAGCAATCAGCCCCAGCATTTT.